This TCR beta chain emerged from a study of blood T cell repertoires in COVID-19. Looking at the study overall: The study drew acute and convalescent COVID-19 samples from the United States, Italy and Spain. T cells, B-cell-depleted T cells, or PBMCs provided the cDNA or gDNA that served as material.

This CDR3 spans 15 amino acids. V lost 2 bases to trimming and J lost 5 bases, with 15 bases between them. Germline V lookup: CDR1 SGHDT, CDR2 YYEEEE. Authors' methods: Reference gene primer amplification gave estimated nucleated cell counts. Profiled with immunoSEQ multiplex PCR; TCRdb holds only in-frame clones, not every one. V, J and clone size derive from that table, while D and trimming were established from the DNA sequence. This table has about 50,000 clones, around 80% appearing once. Sequenced: peripheral blood. This receptor was taken from a human donor in a cohort sampled during active COVID-19. V usage is TRBV5-6 and J usage is TRBJ2-3; tentative D call: TRBD2 (6 bases). The CDR3 DNA reads as TGTGCCAGCAGCTTAGTGATAGCGGCACAAGATACGCAGTATTTT. Protein: CASSLVIAAQDTQYF.